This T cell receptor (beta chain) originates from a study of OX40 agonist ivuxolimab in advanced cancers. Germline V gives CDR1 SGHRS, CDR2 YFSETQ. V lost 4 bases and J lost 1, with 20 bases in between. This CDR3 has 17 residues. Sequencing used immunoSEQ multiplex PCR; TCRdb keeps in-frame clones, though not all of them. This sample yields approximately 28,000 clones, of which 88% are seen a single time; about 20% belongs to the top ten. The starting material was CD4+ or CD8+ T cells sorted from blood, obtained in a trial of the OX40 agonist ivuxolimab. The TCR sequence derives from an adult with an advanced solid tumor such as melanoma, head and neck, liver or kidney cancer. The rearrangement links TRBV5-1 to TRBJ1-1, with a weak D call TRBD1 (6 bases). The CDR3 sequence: CASSPSLAGDWNTEAFF. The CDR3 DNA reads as TGCGCCAGCAGCCCCTCGTTGGCAGGGGATTGGAACACTGAAGCTTTCTTT.